The subject of this entry is one TCR beta chain. This CDR3 has 16 residues. The germline V gene has CDR1 SGHNT and CDR2 YENEEA. The V gene end was trimmed by 5 bases and the J gene end by 9 bases; junction bases not matched to a gene: 13. Under the authors' procedure: Scientists estimated how many nucleated cells there were by amplifying reference gene primers. The data were produced by immunoSEQ multiplex PCR, yet TCRdb's version contains in-frame clones alone and is incomplete. V, J and clone size derive from that table, while D and trimming were established from the DNA sequence. The sample records 240,000 or so clones, approximately 87% being singletons. The data derive from a study of blood T cell repertoires in COVID-19. The wider study: Collection of acute and convalescent COVID-19 samples took place in the United States, Italy and Spain. Nucleic acid was either cDNA or gDNA, and it came from T cells, B-cell-depleted T cells, or PBMCs.

The sequence was obtained from a man aged 60-69 years with acute or convalescent COVID-19. The specimen was peripheral blood. The chain recombines TRBV11-3 with TRBJ2-1, with TRBD1 matching 10 bases. CDR3: CASSPLGTGALSEQFF. The CDR3 region has the DNA TGTGCCAGCAGCCCACTCGGGACAGGGGCTTTGAGTGAGCAGTTCTTC.